Following are 20 T cell receptor beta chains from one sample sequenced in a study of OX40 agonist ivuxolimab in advanced cancers. Assay: immunoSEQ multiplex PCR; the TCRdb copy retains only in-frame clones and omits some. The table shows 49,000 or so clones, with 80% to 90% occurring only once. The sample was CD4+ or CD8+ T cells sorted from blood, taken in a trial of the OX40 agonist ivuxolimab. These receptors all come from an adult with an advanced solid tumor such as melanoma, head and neck, liver or kidney cancer.

This clone was recorded a few times. The CDR3 protein is CASSGVAHGYTF. The CDR3 DNA follows: TGTGCCAGCAGTGGGGTAGCCCATGGCTACACCTTC. The rearrangement joins TRBV2 to TRBJ1-2; no clear D gene. With 4 bases removed from V and 6 bases from J, the gap between germline ends came to 9 bases. Germline V CDR1 and CDR2: SNHLY, FYNNEI. The CDR3 is 12 residues long.

The chain is built from TRBV19 and TRBJ2-7, with 8 bases matching TRBD1. Germline CDR1 and CDR2: LNHDA and SQIVND (reference sequence). After removal of 8 bases from V and 3 bases from J, the junction contained 0 bases not matched to a gene. The CDR3 totals 11 residues. CDR3 bases: TGTGCCAGTGGGACAGGCTACGAGCAGTACTTC. As protein: CASGTGYEQYF.

This clone was counted a single time. The chain links TRBV11-2 to TRBJ2-3, with D perhaps assigned TRBD1 or TRBD2 (6 bases each). This CDR3 spans 11 amino acids. V lost 5 bases to trimming and J lost 9 bases, with 9 bases between them. CDR1 is SGHAT and CDR2 is FQNNGV in the germline V gene. CDR3 DNA: TGTGCCAGCAGCCCCGGGGGCACGCAGTATTTT. The encoded protein is CASSPGGTQYF. The variable domain in full, completed from reference TRBV11-2 and TRBJ2-3, reads EAGVAQSPRYKIIEKRQSVAFWCNPISGHATLYWYQQILGQGPKLLIQFQNNGVVDDSQLPKDRFSAERLKGVDSTLKIQPAKLEDSAVYLCASSPGGTQYFGPGTRLTVL.

This chain connects TRBV6-6 to TRBJ2-7; TRBD1 agrees at 8 bases. The CDR3 totals 13 residues. V gave up 6 bases and J gave up 3 bases; unmatched junction bases: 4. Germline-derived CDR1 and CDR2 are MNHNY and SVGAGI (reference sequence). DNA for the CDR3: TGTGCCAGCAGCCCGGACAGGGTCTACGAGCAGTACTTC. It is translated as CASSPDRVYEQYF.

This clone is a singleton in its sample. This chain uses TRBV18 with TRBJ1-2, with TRBD1 matching 10 bases. Germline-derived CDR1 and CDR2 are KGHSH and LQKENI. The CDR3 spans 14 residues. After removal of 0 bases from V and 7 bases from J, the junction contained 2 bases not matched to a gene. CDR3 in DNA: TGTGCCAGCTCACCACCCGGGACAGGGGTTGGCTACACCTTC. Translated: CASSPPGTGVGYTF.

The V call is TRBV6-5, the J call TRBJ1-1; 8 nucleotides match TRBD1. The CDR3 covers 14 residues. J lost 2 bases, V lost 8 bases, and 7 bases had no gene match. The germline V gene encodes CDR1 MNHEY and CDR2 SVGAGI. CDR3 nucleotide sequence: TGTGCCAGCCGCCGGACAGGGACTAACACTGAAGCTTTCTTT. As protein: CASRRTGTNTEAFF.

This chain connects TRBV18 to TRBJ1-5, with 7 bases lining up with TRBD1. Germline V gene sequence: CDR1 KGHSH, CDR2 LQKENI. V lost 3 bases to trimming and J lost 9 bases; unmatched junction nucleotides: 8. The CDR3 contains 14 residues. The CDR3: CASSPRQGSWPQHF. The CDR3 DNA sequence: TGTGCCAGCTCACCGAGACAGGGTTCTTGGCCCCAGCATTTT.

The rearrangement uses TRBV29-1 and TRBJ1-1, with D tentatively TRBD1 (5 bases). CDR1 is SQVTM, CDR2 ANQGSEA, per germline. The CDR3 runs 10 residues. CDR3 in DNA: TGCTCTGGGGGAAGGACTGAAGCTTTCTTT. It translates to CSGGRTEAFF.

This chain uses TRBV11-2 with TRBJ1-4, with 8 nucleotides matching TRBD1. Looked up from germline, CDR1 is SGHAT and CDR2 is FQNNGV. This CDR3 region has 14 residues. The J segment lost 8 bases and the V segment lost 3 bases, leaving 5 bases of the junction unmatched. The CDR3 DNA is TGTGCCAGCAGCTTCGGGACAGGCCCAGAAAAACTGTTTTTT. It encodes CASSFGTGPEKLFF.

The rearrangement links TRBV7-9 to TRBJ1-2; 7 bases are a match to TRBD1. Germline lookup yields CDR1 SEHNR and CDR2 FQNEAQ (reference sequence). V dropped 5 bases and J dropped 2; count of bases not matched to a gene: 8. This CDR3 is 15 amino acids long. The CDR3 DNA follows: TGTGCCAGCAGCAGCTGGGACAGCGAGAACTATGGCTACACCTTC. It codes for CASSSWDSENYGYTF. The variable domain in full, with the rest retrieved from reference TRBV7-9 and TRBJ1-2, is DTGVSQNPRHKITKRGQNVTFRCDPISEHNRLYWYRQTLGQGPEFLTYFQNEAQLEKSRLLSDRFSAERPKGSFSTLEIQRTEQGDSAMYLCASSSWDSENYGYTFGSGTRLTVV.

With regard to this clone: A read error may account for a junction end that differs from germline. The rearrangement joins TRBV7-9 to TRBJ2-1; D not certain. CDR3 length: 13 residues. Germline lookup yields CDR1 SEHNR and CDR2 FQNEAQ (reference sequence). For the CDR3, the DNA is TGTGCTAGCAGCTGGAACCAATACAATGAGCAGTTCTTC. Protein sequence: CASSWNQYNEQFF.

The chain has TRBV6-4 and TRBJ2-1; TRBD2 aligns across 9 bases. The CDR3 loop spans 17 amino acids. V lost 5 bases, J lost 4 bases, and 12 bases stayed unmatched. Germline CDR1 and CDR2: MRHNA and SNTAGT. CDR3 bases: TGTGCCAGCAGTCCAGGGAACCTAGCGGGGCAATACAATGAGCAGTTCTTC. This encodes CASSPGNLAGQYNEQFF.

The genes are TRBV19 and TRBJ2-1; 14 nucleotides match TRBD2. J was trimmed by 9 bases and V by 1 base; bases with no gene match: 17. CDR1 is LNHDA and CDR2 is SQIVND in the germline V gene (reference sequence). The CDR3 contains 20 residues. Written as DNA, the CDR3 is TGTGCCAGTAGTATAGGCGCCTATTGGACTAGCGGGAGGTCGGTTACTGAGCAGTTCTTC. This sequence encodes CASSIGAYWTSGRSVTEQFF.

The chain carries TRBV6-5 and TRBJ2-1, with unresolved D. V was clipped by 5 bases and J by 2 bases, with 7 bases between them. In germline, CDR1 is MNHEY, CDR2 SVGAGI. The CDR3 is 13 amino acids. CDR3 nucleotides: TGTGCCAGCAGTCCTGGTGCCTACAATGAGCAGTTCTTC. This translates into CASSPGAYNEQFF.

Only a few counts were recorded for this clone. The chain recombines TRBV5-1 with TRBJ1-2, with 12 bases fitting TRBD1. The junction had 5 bases not matched to a gene; V was cut back by 3 bases and J by 5 bases. The V gene's germline CDR1 is SGHRS and CDR2 YFSETQ. The CDR3 spans 15 residues. The CDR3 DNA reads as TGCGCCAGCAGCTCGGGACAGGGGGCGCGATATGGCTACACCTTC. It specifies CASSSGQGARYGYTF. The complete variable domain, with remaining parts taken from reference TRBV5-1 and TRBJ1-2, reads KAGVTQTPRYLIKTRGQQVTLSCSPISGHRSVSWYQQTPGQGLQFLFEYFSETQRNKGNFPGRFSGRQFSNSRSEMNVSTLELGDSALYLCASSSGQGARYGYTFGSGTRLTVV.

The chain is built from TRBV10-2 and TRBJ1-1; TRBD1 aligns across 11 bases. CDR1 and CDR2 from the germline V gene are WSHSY and SAAADI. J was trimmed by 6 bases and V by 7 bases; bases with no gene match: 7. The length of the CDR3 is 14 residues. CDR3 bases: TGCGCCAGCACTAGGGGACAGGGGGTCGCTGAAGCTTTCTTT. It encodes CASTRGQGVAEAFF.

The chain combines TRBV7-6 with TRBJ2-2; tentative D call: TRBD2 (7 bases). The germline gives CDR1 SGHVS, CDR2 FNYEAQ. V was clipped by 0 bases and J by 4 bases, with 9 bases between them. The CDR3 loop spans 15 amino acids. CDR3 residues: CASSLAGGPTGELFF. As DNA, the CDR3 is TGTGCCAGCAGCTTAGCGGGGGGGCCCACCGGGGAGCTGTTTTTT.

The chain carries TRBV5-8 and TRBJ2-5; D unresolved. The CDR3 has 13 residues. Germline V gene sequence: CDR1 SGHTS, CDR2 YDEGEE. Trimming cost V 2 bases and J 4 bases, with 9 bases left between them. The CDR3 here is CASSFELRETQYF. The DNA for the CDR3 is TGTGCCAGCAGCTTCGAGCTCCGAGAGACCCAGTACTTC.

The sample holds one count of this clone. The chain couples TRBV5-1 to TRBJ2-7, with a weak D call TRBD1 (6 bases). The CDR3 is 15 amino acids. Trimming left V 4 bases short and J 4 bases short, with 18 bases between. Germline values: CDR1 SGHRS, CDR2 YFSETQ. CDR3 nucleotide sequence: TGCGCCAGCAGCCACGCACAGGGTTACCTTTACGAGCAGTACTTC. It translates to CASSHAQGYLYEQYF.

The chain links TRBV18 to TRBJ2-1; D gene ambiguous. Trimming took off 3 bases at V and 4 bases at J, with 7 bases between the two ends. The CDR3 spans 13 residues. Germline values: CDR1 KGHSH, CDR2 LQKENI. The CDR3 DNA reads as TGTGCCAGCTCACCCGAGTTGTACAATGAGCAGTTCTTC. It yields the protein CASSPELYNEQFF. Together with reference TRBV18 and TRBJ2-1, the CDR3 gives the full variable domain: NAGVMQNPRHLVRRRGQEARLRCSPMKGHSHVYWYRQLPEEGLKFMVYLQKENIIDESGMPKERFSAEFPKEGPSILRIQQVVRGDSAAYFCASSPELYNEQFFGPGTRLTVL.